What follows describes a single T cell receptor (beta chain). What it binds is unknown. CDR3 length: 16 residues. With 3 bases removed from V and 1 base from J, the gap between germline ends came to 18 bases. In germline, CDR1 is SQVTM, CDR2 ANQGSEA. This record comes from a study of PD-1 blockade in classical Hodgkin lymphoma. Study-wide points: Whoever responded completely had baseline diversity much like that seen in newly diagnosed patients.

The time point was: cycle 4 day 1 (C4D1), after five to seven weeks of nivolumab. No patient escaped relapse after autologous stem cell transplantation, and brentuximab vedotin exposure varied. Some clones are missing from TCRdb's copy, which holds only in-frame ones; the method was immunoSEQ multiplex PCR. The table records some 96,000 clones, about 93% of them present only once. The clonotype originates from a human donor with classical Hodgkin lymphoma. Material: peripheral blood mononuclear cells (PBMCs), obtained before the fourth cycle of nivolumab. The chain recombines TRBV29-1 with TRBJ1-1; maybe TRBD1 (5 bases). The CDR3 DNA follows: TGCAGCGTTGAGGGGCGGGGGGAGCCCAAGAACACTGAAGCTTTCTTT. Residues: CSVEGRGEPKNTEAFF. Filled out from reference TRBV29-1 and TRBJ1-1, the complete variable domain reads SAVISQKPSRDICQRGTSLTIQCQVDSQVTMMFWYRQQPGQSLTLIATANQGSEATYESGFVIDKFPISRPNLTFSTLTVSNMSPEDSSIYLCSVEGRGEPKNTEAFFGQGTRLTVV.